The 27 T cell receptor beta chains presented below share a single source sample, sequenced in a study of blood T cell repertoires in COVID-19. Libraries were prepared by immunoSEQ multiplex PCR; TCRdb keeps only in-frame clonotypes and omits some of them. Counted here are 150,000 to 200,000 clones, over 90% occurring once; the ten biggest clones make up 2%. The sequenced material came from peripheral blood. All receptors come from a woman in her sixties with COVID-19, enrolled during active disease.

This clone was seen once. V is TRBV4-2 and J is TRBJ2-3; 10 bases match TRBD2. The CDR3 is made up of 15 amino acids. CDR1 and CDR2 from the germline V gene are LGHNA and YNFKEQ. V trimming: 2 bases; J trimming: 6 bases; junction bases outside the gene matches: 5. CDR3 sequence (DNA): TGTGCCAGCAGCCAAAGCGGGGGGGCCCCGGATACGCAGTATTTT. It is translated as CASSQSGGAPDTQYF.

The chain is built from TRBV5-4 and TRBJ1-5, with TRBD1 as a possible D gene (6 bases). Germline CDR1 and CDR2: SGHNT and YYREEE (reference sequence). V lost 0 bases and J 2 bases, leaving 12 bases between the germline ends. The CDR3 is 16 amino acids. CDR3: CASSLGGGLGNQPQHF. CDR3 sequence (DNA): TGTGCCAGCAGCTTGGGTGGGGGCTTGGGCAATCAGCCCCAGCATTTT. The entire variable domain, with the rest obtained from reference TRBV5-4 and TRBJ1-5, is as follows: ETGVTQSPTHLIKTRGQQVTLRCSSQSGHNTVSWYQQALGQGPQFIFQYYREEENGRGNFPPRFSGLQFPNYSSELNVNALELDDSALYLCASSLGGGLGNQPQHFGDGTRLSIL.

The chain links TRBV6-2 or TRBV6-3 to TRBJ1-2; D is unresolved. The CDR3 length is 14 residues. Germline V CDR1 and CDR2: MNHEY, SVGEGT. The germline V and J ends were trimmed by 2 bases and 0 bases, with 7 bases remaining between them. Written as DNA, the CDR3 is TGTGCCAGCAGTTACGGACTCCCTAACTATGGCTACACCTTC. This sequence encodes CASSYGLPNYGYTF.

This chain uses TRBV7-2 with TRBJ1-1, with D unresolved. Germline lookup yields CDR1 SGHTA and CDR2 FQGNSA. Between the trimmed V and J ends, which lost 1 base and 3 bases, there was a span of 12 bases. There are 15 residues in the CDR3. DNA of the CDR3: TGTGCCAGCAGCTTAGGACTCCATGAATACACTGAAGCTTTCTTT. Translated: CASSLGLHEYTEAFF.

This clone has only a few counts. The V and J genes are TRBV7-9 and TRBJ2-1, with no clear D. The germline V and J ends were trimmed by 0 bases and 3 bases, with 15 bases remaining between them. Per germline, CDR1 SEHNR and CDR2 FQNEAQ (reference sequence). This CDR3 has 17 residues. CDR3 DNA sequence: TGTGCCAGCAGCTTAGCGCAATCCCGCCAGATCTACAATGAGCAGTTCTTC. Encoded protein: CASSLAQSRQIYNEQFF.

CDR3 sequence reads: CASSLDERGYGYTF. The CDR3 DNA reads as TGTGCCAGCAGCTTGGATGAACGGGGCTATGGCTACACCTTC. The genes are TRBV5-6 and TRBJ1-2; D remains unclear. Germline V gene data show CDR1 as SGHDT and CDR2 as YYEEEE. V dropped 0 bases and J dropped 4 bases, with 10 bases sitting between them. The CDR3 contains 14 residues.

The chain joins TRBV5-1 to TRBJ1-2, with 7 bases that match TRBD1. CDR1 SGHRS and CDR2 YFSETQ come from the germline V gene. The CDR3 has 13 residues. Trimming at V came to 3 bases and at J to 7 bases, leaving 6 bases not matched to a gene. CDR3 DNA: TGCGCCAGCAGCTCGAATTACAGGGGTGGCTACACCTTC. Amino acids: CASSSNYRGGYTF.

V gene TRBV6-5 combines with J gene TRBJ1-2; 11 bases align to TRBD1. This CDR3 spans 15 amino acids. CDR1 is MNHEY and CDR2 is SVGAGI in the germline V gene. V dropped 5 bases and J dropped 7; count of bases not matched to a gene: 9. This CDR3 reads CASSRGQGEVGGYTF. In DNA form, the CDR3 reads TGTGCCAGCAGTAGGGGACAGGGGGAAGTAGGTGGCTACACCTTC.

The rearrangement uses TRBV21-1 and TRBJ2-7; TRBD1 is the table's D call and was not checked against the DNA. TRBV21-1 is shown as a pseudogene. The CDR3 is made up of 15 amino acids. CDR3 coding DNA: TGTGCCAGCAGCAAAGTTGGCAGGGAAGGTTACGAGCAGTACTTC. It encodes CASSKVGREGYEQYF.

The chain has TRBV15 and TRBJ2-5, with TRBD1 identical over 7 bases. This CDR3 has 15 amino acids. J gave up 2 bases and V 5 bases, and 8 bases lay outside the gene matches. CDR1 LNHNV and CDR2 YYDKDF come from the germline V gene (reference sequence). Written as DNA, the CDR3 is TGTGCCACCAGCCGGATAGGGACAGTTCAAGAGACCCAGTACTTC. Protein sequence: CATSRIGTVQETQYF.

This chain uses TRBV6-5 with TRBJ1-2; TRBD1 agrees at 9 bases. Germline V CDR1 and CDR2: MNHEY, SVGAGI. Germline trimming cut 0 bases from V and 2 bases from J; bases unmatched to any gene: 1. There are 15 residues in the CDR3. CDR3 residues: CASSYSGTGNYGYTF. The CDR3 DNA follows: TGTGCCAGCAGTTACTCCGGGACAGGGAACTATGGCTACACCTTC.

The chain is built from TRBV5-1 and TRBJ2-1; D is perhaps TRBD1 (5 bases). Trimming cost V 6 bases and J 0 bases, with 13 bases left between them. The CDR3 consists of 15 residues. From germline, CDR1 is SGHRS and CDR2 YFSETQ. The CDR3 sequence is CASTNGASSYNEQFF. The CDR3 coding sequence is TGCGCCAGCACCAATGGGGCTAGCTCCTACAATGAGCAGTTCTTC.

The chain uses TRBV27 and TRBJ1-5; no clear D gene. The V end lost 5 bases, the J end lost 4 bases, and 24 bases lay between the germline ends. Germline V gene sequence: CDR1 MNHEY, CDR2 SMNVEV (reference sequence). The CDR3 is 18 residues long. The chain's CDR3 is CASSGWVVGNGRNQPQHF. The CDR3 DNA reads as TGTGCCAGCAGTGGATGGGTGGTAGGGAACGGGAGAAATCAGCCCCAGCATTTT.

This sequence joins TRBV19 and TRBJ1-2; 10 bases line up with TRBD1. After removal of 4 bases from V and 8 bases from J, the junction contained 4 bases not matched to a gene. Germline-derived CDR1 and CDR2 are LNHDA and SQIVND (reference sequence). CDR3 length: 13 residues. In DNA form, the CDR3 reads TGTGCCAGTAGTACGACAGGGGGCTCCGGCTACACCTTC. Protein: CASSTTGGSGYTF.

The chain uses TRBV19 and TRBJ2-7; TRBD1 matches at 8 bases. V gave up 5 bases and J gave up 3 bases; unmatched junction bases: 6. The CDR3 spans 14 residues. The germline gives CDR1 LNHDA, CDR2 SQIVND (reference sequence). The CDR3 nucleotides read TGTGCCAGTAGTGCGGGACAGGCCCTCTACGAGCAGTACTTC. Amino acids: CASSAGQALYEQYF.

This clone was seen a few times. Other DNA sequences in the same sample also yield this CDR3. CDR3 sequence: CASSQVRNTEAFF. CDR3 in DNA: TGTGCCAGCAGCCAAGTGAGGAACACTGAAGCTTTCTTT. The chain recombines TRBV3-1 (or the pseudogene TRBV3-2) with TRBJ1-1; D unresolved. The germline V gene encodes CDR1 LGHDT and CDR2 YNNKEL (reference sequence). CDR3 length: 13 residues. Deletions cut 1 base from V and 1 base from J, with 4 bases between.

The chain joins TRBV7-9 to TRBJ2-1; D might be TRBD1 (5 bases). The CDR3 runs to 14 residues. Germline V lookup: CDR1 SEHNR, CDR2 FQNEAQ (reference sequence). With 3 bases removed from V and 6 bases from J, the gap between germline ends came to 12 bases. CDR3 loop: CASSLGQGTNEQFF. CDR3 sequence (DNA): TGTGCCAGCAGCTTGGGGCAGGGCACCAATGAGCAGTTCTTC.

This clone was found once. The chain is built from TRBV6-5 and TRBJ2-7, with 10 positions matching TRBD1. The germline V gene encodes CDR1 MNHEY and CDR2 SVGAGI. CDR3 length: 16 amino acids. V gave up 0 bases and J gave up 0 bases; unmatched junction bases: 2. This CDR3 is CASSYSGTGVSYEQYF. The CDR3, as DNA: TGTGCCAGCAGTTACTCCGGGACAGGGGTCTCCTACGAGCAGTACTTC.

The chain combines TRBV4-3 with TRBJ1-2; possibly TRBD1 for D (5 bases). CDR1 is LGHNA and CDR2 is YSLEER in the germline V gene. The CDR3 is 15 residues long. V lost 3 bases to trimming and J lost 7 bases, with 18 bases between them. This CDR3 is CASSHSPQELSGYTF. The CDR3 DNA sequence: TGCGCCAGCAGCCATTCCCCACAGGAGTTGAGTGGCTACACCTTC.

The CDR3 sequence is CASSGLSTIYF. DNA of the CDR3: TGTGCCAGTAGCGGGTTGAGCACCATATATTTT. The chain is built from TRBV19 and TRBJ1-3; unclear D gene. Germline V gene data show CDR1 as LNHDA and CDR2 as SQIVND (reference sequence). Trimming removed 6 bases at V and 9 bases at J, with 9 bases between. The CDR3 length is 11 residues.

The gene calls are TRBV18 and TRBJ2-1, with D possibly matching TRBD1 (6 bases). V was trimmed by 4 bases and J by 4 bases, leaving 8 bases between them. CDR1 is KGHSH, CDR2 LQKENI, per germline. The CDR3 sequence is 13 residues long. CDR3 coding DNA: TGTGCCAGCTCACTAGGACAGTACAATGAGCAGTTCTTC. Translated: CASSLGQYNEQFF.

The V gene is TRBV9, the J gene TRBJ2-7, with 8 bases that match TRBD1. CDR1 SGDLS and CDR2 YYNGEE come from the germline V gene. The length of the CDR3 is 14 residues. The V segment lost 3 bases and the J segment 2 bases; nucleotides outside the gene matches: 4. The chain's CDR3 is CASSAGTGTYEQYF. CDR3 coding DNA: TGTGCCAGCAGCGCCGGGACAGGAACCTACGAGCAGTACTTC. Combining the CDR3 with reference TRBV9 and TRBJ2-7 gives the whole variable domain DSGVTQTPKHLITATGQRVTLRCSPRSGDLSVYWYQQSLDQGLQFLIQYYNGEERAKGNILERFSAQQFPDLHSELNLSSLELGDSALYFCASSAGTGTYEQYFGPGTRLTVT.

The rearrangement joins TRBV2 to TRBJ2-7; possibly TRBD2 for D (6 bases). CDR3 length: 12 residues. Germline values: CDR1 SNHLY, CDR2 FYNNEI. Trimming removed 7 bases from V and 7 bases from J, with 14 bases in between. The CDR3 bases are TGTGCCAGCAAGGGGTACGCGGGGGAGCAGTACTTC. It is translated as CASKGYAGEQYF.

The CDR3 region has the DNA TGTGCCAGTAGTACTGGCAATCGGGTCCCCTATGGCTACACCTTC. It encodes CASSTGNRVPYGYTF. The chain joins TRBV19 to TRBJ1-2; no clear D gene. V lost 4 bases to trimming and J lost 4 bases, with 16 bases between them. CDR1 and CDR2 (germline): LNHDA, SQIVND (reference sequence). The CDR3 contains 15 residues.

The chain is built from TRBV9 and TRBJ2-5; TRBD2 agrees at 8 bases. The germline V gene has CDR1 SGDLS and CDR2 YYNGEE. The trim removed 0 bases at V and 4 bases at J, leaving 5 bases unmatched. CDR3 length equals 15 residues. As DNA, the CDR3 is TGTGCCAGCAGCGTAGAATCGGGGGGGTTAGAGACCCAGTACTTC. This encodes CASSVESGGLETQYF.

V and J are TRBV29-1 and TRBJ1-1; D is possibly TRBD1 (5 bases). From germline, CDR1 is SQVTM and CDR2 ANQGSEA. Trimming cost V 0 bases and J 0 bases, with 14 bases left between them. The length of the CDR3 is 16 residues. The CDR3 nucleotides read TGCAGCGTTGAAGATAGGGGTCCCAGGGTGAACACTGAAGCTTTCTTT. This gives the protein CSVEDRGPRVNTEAFF.

The rearrangement uses TRBV29-1 and TRBJ2-4; D is possibly TRBD1 (5 bases). V was pared by 1 base and J by 8 bases, with 9 bases between. The CDR3 is 12 amino acids. The germline CDR1 and CDR2 sequences are SQVTM and ANQGSEA. The CDR3 bases are TGCAGCGTTGAAGTTCAGGGTGACATTCAGTACTTC. Protein sequence: CSVEVQGDIQYF.